This T cell receptor beta chain derives from a study of control samples from healthy donors and cancer patients. Profiling relied on immunoSEQ multiplex PCR, and the TCRdb table lists in-frame clones only, not all of them. The table has about 130,000 clones, 91% seen once. The CDR3 loop spans 11 amino acids. Germline CDR1 is SNHLY and CDR2 is FYNNEI. Between the trimmed V and J ends, which lost 5 bases and 3 bases, there was a span of 5 bases. The V and J genes are TRBV2 and TRBJ2-7, with D unresolved. This clonotype was obtained from a man aged 18 to 30 in good health. The material sequenced was blood. CDR3 residues: CASSSGYEQYF. The CDR3 nucleotides are TGTGCCAGCAGTTCCGGCTACGAGCAGTACTTC.